This TCR beta chain was recovered during a study of post-analysis software for immune sequencing data. Overall study results and limits: TRBV5-6, TRBV5-1 and TRBV20-1 were among several TRBV segments more frequent in patients than controls.

This clonotype occurred many times. Its antigen is unknown. Carried by the TCR beta cDNA libraries were unique molecular identifiers. A population of roughly 0.95 to 10 million T cells gave rise to around 530,000 cDNA molecules. TCRdb independently ran MiXCR on the PCR reads; one entry per CDR3 protein. The sample holds about 200,000 distinct CDR3 sequences, 25% to 35% seen once. This CDR3 has 14 amino acids. Trimming shortened V by 5 bases and J by 0 bases, and 10 bases separated the two germline ends. The V gene's germline CDR1 is SEHNR and CDR2 FQNEAQ (reference sequence). Sequencing was done on a sample of blood. This TCR was sampled from a girl aged 2-17 years with multiple sclerosis. The chain recombines TRBV7-9 with TRBJ1-1; D might be TRBD1 (5 bases). CDR3 DNA sequence: TGTGCCAGCAGCCGACAGCGAATGAACACTGAAGCTTTCTTT. Translated, it gives CASSRQRMNTEAFF.